This TCR beta chain appears in the sequencing data of a study of T cells in Graves' hyperthyroidism and ophthalmopathy. The wider study: The blood sample was taken at first diagnosis, before treatment began. Study observations and caveats: The model made its ophthalmopathy prediction, and onset followed a median approximately 6.5 months later.

Per the germline V gene, CDR1 is WNHNN and CDR2 is SYGVQD (reference sequence). This CDR3 spans 14 amino acids. Trimming removed 10 bases at V and 0 bases at J, with 15 bases between. Amplification of TCR beta CDR3 regions was performed using RNA transcripts as template. A first-round RT-PCR of the TCR CDR3 used the HTBI primer set. TCRdb analysed the multiplex PCR reads with MiXCR anew, one entry per CDR3 protein. There are 380,000 or so distinct CDR3 sequences in the sample; approximately 15% occur only once, and approximately 23% lies in the top ten. Absence of ophthalmopathy progression within 18 months defined stable Graves' hyperthyroidism. The source of the PBMCs was approximately 9.5 ml of fresh peripheral blood. A note on this clonotype: Antigen: not known.

The clonotype was recovered from a woman in her 30s with Graves' hyperthyroidism. Material for sequencing was blood. The chain has TRBV10-1 and TRBJ1-1; D might be TRBD1 (5 bases). The CDR3 region is CATEEGNLNTEAFF. The CDR3, as DNA: TGCGCCACTGAGGAGGGGAACTTGAACACTGAAGCTTTCTTT.